The next 2 T cell receptor beta chains were all read from a single sample in a study of low-dose radiotherapy and immunotherapy resistance in tumors. cDNA synthesis used a TRAV/TRBV-specific primer set for both chains. For amplifying TCRs, the PCR ran for roughly 20 cycles with Phusion, which was used together with a constant-region primer and the adapter on the V primers. MiXCR, applied by TCRdb to the reads, yields one record per CDR3 protein. The sample carries roughly 40,000 distinct CDR3 sequences, less than 30% recorded once. Time point specified: after trial treatment. The treatment is: LDRT plus nivolumab, ipilimumab, low-dose cyclophosphamide and aspirin (RACIN trial). This sample comprised PBMCs, obtained after low-dose radiotherapy plus immunotherapy. The source is a male donor with prostate cancer.

This clonotype was found many times. The chain joins TRBV9 to TRBJ2-3, with 16 bases identical to TRBD2. The V gene's germline CDR1 is SGDLS and CDR2 YYNGEE. This CDR3 has 18 amino acids. The J segment lost 5 bases and the V segment lost 5 bases, leaving 11 bases of the junction unmatched. The chain's CDR3 is CASRGTSGGAEDQDTQYF. The CDR3 coding sequence is TGTGCCAGCAGGGGGACTAGCGGGGGGGCGGAGGATCAAGATACGCAGTATTTT.

This clonotype was observed many times. The chain couples TRBV3-1 to TRBJ1-1; no clear D gene. The germline V and J ends were trimmed by 1 base and 4 bases, with 7 bases remaining between them. Per germline, CDR1 LGHDT and CDR2 YNNKEL (reference sequence). The CDR3 is 13 amino acids. CDR3 residues: CASSQGGVTEAFF. In nucleotides, the CDR3 is TGTGCCAGCAGCCAAGGCGGGGTCACTGAAGCTTTCTTT.